This T cell receptor (beta chain) was obtained from a study of post-analysis software for immune sequencing data. Whole-study findings and limits: Several TRBV segments (TRBV5-6, TRBV5-1 and TRBV20-1 among them) occurred more frequently in patients than in controls.

CDR1 and CDR2 (germline): MGHRA, YSYEKL. Trimming pared 0 bases from V and 18 bases from J, leaving 18 bases between. The CDR3 covers 14 residues. Included in the TCR beta cDNA libraries were unique molecular identifiers. In TCRdb, the PCR reads were re-called with MiXCR into one record per CDR3 protein. The data hold hundreds of thousands of distinct CDR3 sequences, with roughly 45% observed a single time. About this clonotype itself: Antigen: not known.

Sequencing used blood. The chain joins TRBV4-1 to TRBJ1-6; possibly TRBD1 for D (5 bases). This sequence originates from a girl aged 5-17 years with multiple sclerosis. The CDR3 DNA is TGCGCCAGCAGCCAAGATACCCGGGACCGGACCCCCCACTTT. Translation gives CASSQDTRDRTPHF.